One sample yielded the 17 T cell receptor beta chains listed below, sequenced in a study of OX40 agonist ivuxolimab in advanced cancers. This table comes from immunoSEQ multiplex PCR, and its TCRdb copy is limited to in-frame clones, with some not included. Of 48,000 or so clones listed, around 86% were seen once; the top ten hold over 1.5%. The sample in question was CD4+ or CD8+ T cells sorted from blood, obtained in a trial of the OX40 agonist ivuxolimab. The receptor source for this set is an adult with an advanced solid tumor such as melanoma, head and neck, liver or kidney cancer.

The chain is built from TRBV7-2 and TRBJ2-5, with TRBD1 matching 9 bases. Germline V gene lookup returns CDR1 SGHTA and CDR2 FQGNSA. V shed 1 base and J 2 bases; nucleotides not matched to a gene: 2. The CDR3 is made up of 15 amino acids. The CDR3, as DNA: TGTGCCAGCAGCTTAGGGGACAGGGAACAAGAGACCCAGTACTTC. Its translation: CASSLGDREQETQYF.

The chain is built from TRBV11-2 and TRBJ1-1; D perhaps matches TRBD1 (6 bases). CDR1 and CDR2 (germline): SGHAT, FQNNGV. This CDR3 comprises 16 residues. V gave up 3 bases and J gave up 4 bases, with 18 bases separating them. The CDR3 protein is CASSFIPRQAITEAFF. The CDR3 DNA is TGTGCCAGCAGCTTTATTCCCCGACAGGCGATCACTGAAGCTTTCTTT.

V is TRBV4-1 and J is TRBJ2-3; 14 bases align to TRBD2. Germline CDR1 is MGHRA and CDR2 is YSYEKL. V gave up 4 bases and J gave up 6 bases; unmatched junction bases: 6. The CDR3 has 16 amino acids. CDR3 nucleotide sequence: TGCGCCAGCAGCCCCCGACTAGCGGGGGGGTTGGATACGCAGTATTTT. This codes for CASSPRLAGGLDTQYF.

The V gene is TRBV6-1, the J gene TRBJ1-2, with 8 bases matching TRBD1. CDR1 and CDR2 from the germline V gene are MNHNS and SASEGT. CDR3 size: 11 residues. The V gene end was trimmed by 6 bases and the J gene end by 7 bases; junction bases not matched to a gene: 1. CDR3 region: CASSQGAGYTF. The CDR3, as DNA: TGTGCCAGCAGCCAGGGGGCTGGCTACACCTTC.

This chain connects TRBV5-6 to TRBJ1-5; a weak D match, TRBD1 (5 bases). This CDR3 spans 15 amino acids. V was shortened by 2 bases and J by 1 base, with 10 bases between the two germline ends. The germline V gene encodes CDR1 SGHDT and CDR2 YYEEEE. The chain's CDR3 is CASSFSGRSNQPQHF. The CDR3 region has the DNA TGTGCCAGCAGCTTTTCAGGGAGAAGCAATCAGCCCCAGCATTTT. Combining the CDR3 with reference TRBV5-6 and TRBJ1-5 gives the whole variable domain DAGVTQSPTHLIKTRGQQVTLRCSPKSGHDTVSWYQQALGQGPQFIFQYYEEEERQRGNFPDRFSGHQFPNYSSELNVNALLLGDSALYLCASSFSGRSNQPQHFGDGTRLSIL.

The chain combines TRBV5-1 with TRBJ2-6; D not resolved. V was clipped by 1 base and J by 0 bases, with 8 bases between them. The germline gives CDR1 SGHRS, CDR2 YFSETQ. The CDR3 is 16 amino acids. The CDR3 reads CASSLFSSSGANVLTF. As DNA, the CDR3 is TGCGCCAGCAGCTTGTTTTCGAGCTCTGGGGCCAACGTCCTGACTTTC. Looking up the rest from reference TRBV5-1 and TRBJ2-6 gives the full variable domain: KAGVTQTPRYLIKTRGQQVTLSCSPISGHRSVSWYQQTPGQGLQFLFEYFSETQRNKGNFPGRFSGRQFSNSRSEMNVSTLELGDSALYLCASSLFSSSGANVLTFGAGSRLTVL.

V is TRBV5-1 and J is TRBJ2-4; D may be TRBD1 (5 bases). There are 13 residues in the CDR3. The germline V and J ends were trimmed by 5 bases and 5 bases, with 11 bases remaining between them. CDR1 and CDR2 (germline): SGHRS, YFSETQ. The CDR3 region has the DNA TGCGCCAGCAGAAGGGTAGGGGAAAACATTCAGTACTTC. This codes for CASRRVGENIQYF.

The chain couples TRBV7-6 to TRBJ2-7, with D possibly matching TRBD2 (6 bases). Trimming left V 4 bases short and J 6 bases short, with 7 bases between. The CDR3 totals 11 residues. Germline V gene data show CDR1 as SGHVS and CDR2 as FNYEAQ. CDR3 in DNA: TGTGCCAGCAGCTACGGGGGCGAGCAGTACTTC. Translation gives CASSYGGEQYF.

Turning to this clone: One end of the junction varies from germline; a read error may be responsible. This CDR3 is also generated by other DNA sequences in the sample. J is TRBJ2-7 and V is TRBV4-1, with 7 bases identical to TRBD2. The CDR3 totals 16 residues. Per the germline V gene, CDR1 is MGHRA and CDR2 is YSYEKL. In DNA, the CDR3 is TGCGCCAGTAGCCAAGAAAGTCTTTCGGGGGGTCGCGAGCAGTACTTC. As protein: CASSQESLSGGREQYF.

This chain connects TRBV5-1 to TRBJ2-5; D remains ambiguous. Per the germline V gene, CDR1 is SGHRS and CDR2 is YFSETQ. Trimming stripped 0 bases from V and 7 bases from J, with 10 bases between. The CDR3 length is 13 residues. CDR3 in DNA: TGCGCCAGCAGCTTGGACCAGAAAGGGACCCAGTACTTC. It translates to CASSLDQKGTQYF.

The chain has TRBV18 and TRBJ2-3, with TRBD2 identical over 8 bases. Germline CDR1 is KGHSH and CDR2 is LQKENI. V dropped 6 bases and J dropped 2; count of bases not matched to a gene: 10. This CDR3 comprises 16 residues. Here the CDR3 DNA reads TGTGCCAGCTCTCGCGACAGCGGGGGCGTCACAGATACGCAGTATTTT. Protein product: CASSRDSGGVTDTQYF.

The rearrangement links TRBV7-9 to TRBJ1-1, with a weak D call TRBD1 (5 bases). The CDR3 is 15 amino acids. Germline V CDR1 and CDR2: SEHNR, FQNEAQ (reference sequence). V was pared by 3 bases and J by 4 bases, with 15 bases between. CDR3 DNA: TGTGCCAGCAGCTTTTTCCCAGGGAGGACCACTGAAGCTTTCTTT. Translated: CASSFFPGRTTEAFF.

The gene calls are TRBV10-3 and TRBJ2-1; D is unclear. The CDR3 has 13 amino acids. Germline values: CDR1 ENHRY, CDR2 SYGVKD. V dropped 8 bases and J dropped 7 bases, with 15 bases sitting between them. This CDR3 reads CAILGRDGNEQFF. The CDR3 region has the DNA TGTGCCATCCTCGGCCGAGATGGTAATGAGCAGTTCTTC.

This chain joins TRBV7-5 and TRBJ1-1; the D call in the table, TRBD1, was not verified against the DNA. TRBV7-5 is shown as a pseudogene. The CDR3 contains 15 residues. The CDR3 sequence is CVRSSPGTGKTEAFF. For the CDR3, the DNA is TGTGTCAGAAGCTCCCCCGGGACAGGGAAAACTGAAGCTTTCTTT.

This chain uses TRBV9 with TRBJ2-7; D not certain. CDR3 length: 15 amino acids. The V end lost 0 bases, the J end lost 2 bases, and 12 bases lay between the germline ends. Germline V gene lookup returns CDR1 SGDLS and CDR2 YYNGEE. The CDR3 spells CASSVGATLTYEQYF. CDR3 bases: TGTGCCAGCAGCGTAGGGGCAACCCTCACCTACGAGCAGTACTTC.

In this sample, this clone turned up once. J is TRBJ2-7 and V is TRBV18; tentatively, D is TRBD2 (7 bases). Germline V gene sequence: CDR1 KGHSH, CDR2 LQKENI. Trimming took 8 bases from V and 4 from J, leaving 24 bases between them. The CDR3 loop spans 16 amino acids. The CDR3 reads CASQPGRGFQTYEQYF. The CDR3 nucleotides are TGTGCCAGCCAACCGGGGAGGGGGTTCCAAACTTACGAGCAGTACTTC.

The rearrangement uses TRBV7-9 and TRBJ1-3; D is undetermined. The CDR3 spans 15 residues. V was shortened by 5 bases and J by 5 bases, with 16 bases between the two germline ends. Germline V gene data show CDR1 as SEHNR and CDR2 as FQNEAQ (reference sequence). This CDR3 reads CASSPRIMERNTIYF. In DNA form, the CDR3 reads TGTGCCAGCAGCCCCCGGATTATGGAAAGAAACACCATATATTTT.